This entry lists 16 T cell receptor beta chains sequenced from one sample in a study of blood T cells in healthy people across ages. The authors ran a second PCR of about 6 to 11 cycles using a sample-barcoded 5' primer and a J-beta primer mix. TCRdb reprocessed the 5' RACE reads via MiXCR and lists one record per CDR3 protein. The sample lists roughly 680,000 distinct CDR3 sequences, around 50% occurring once. Sequences were obtained from blood. The receptors come from an elderly woman in good health.

This clonotype has at least ten counts. A junction boundary mismatches the germline segment, possibly from a read error. The chain has TRBV5-1 and TRBJ2-5; unclear D gene. Germline assignment: CDR1 SGHRS and CDR2 YFSETQ. The CDR3 sequence is 12 residues long. CDR3 nucleotides: TGTGCCAGCAGCTTAGGTAGCGAGACCCAGTACTTC. This translates into CASSLGSETQYF.

This clonotype was detected once. The chain uses TRBV5-1 and TRBJ2-1, with D possibly TRBD1 on 5 matching bases. This CDR3 contains 15 residues. Germline V gene sequence: CDR1 SGHRS, CDR2 YFSETQ. V lost 3 bases, J lost 10 bases, and 20 bases lay in between. The CDR3 DNA follows: TGCGCCAGCAGCTCCCAAATATCAGGGATCCAAGAGCAGTTCTTC. This translates into CASSSQISGIQEQFF.

CDR3 protein: CASRRLAKNIQYF. DNA of the CDR3: TGTGCCAGCCGAAGGCTAGCCAAAAACATTCAGTACTTC. V usage is TRBV6-6 and J usage is TRBJ2-4, with no clear D. This CDR3 contains 13 residues. Germline CDR1 is MNHNY and CDR2 is SVGAGI (reference sequence). The V end lost 8 bases, the J end lost 0 bases, and 8 bases lay between the germline ends.

Points on this clonotype: A read error may be the cause here, since a much bigger clone is one base away. The V and J genes are TRBV6-1 and TRBJ2-5; possibly TRBD1 for D (6 bases). The J call is uncertain, as TRBJ2-7 better fits the DNA end. The CDR3 totals 13 residues. Germline CDR1 reads MNHNS; CDR2 reads SASEGT. The CDR3 spells CASTVTGSHEQYF. Here the CDR3 DNA reads TGTGCCAGCACGGTGACAGGATCCCACGAGCAGTACTTC.

At least ten counts were recorded for this clonotype. V gene TRBV7-9 combines with J gene TRBJ2-1; D may be TRBD2 (6 bases). The CDR3 has 14 amino acids. Germline lookup yields CDR1 SEHNR and CDR2 FQNEAQ (reference sequence). Trimming took 3 bases from V and 6 from J, leaving 12 bases between them. The CDR3 region is CASSFRDFLNEQFF. The CDR3 region has the DNA TGTGCCAGCAGCTTCCGGGACTTTCTCAATGAGCAGTTCTTC. The full variable domain, its missing parts supplied by reference TRBV7-9 and TRBJ2-1, is DTGVSQNPRHKITKRGQNVTFRCDPISEHNRLYWYRQTLGQGPEFLTYFQNEAQLEKSRLLSDRFSAERPKGSFSTLEIQRTEQGDSAMYLCASSFRDFLNEQFFGPGTRLTVL.

This clonotype was seen a handful of times. The chain links TRBV27 to TRBJ2-4; no clear D. The J call may be mistaken, given a closer DNA end match to TRBJ2-7. Germline lookup yields CDR1 MNHEY and CDR2 SMNVEV (reference sequence). The CDR3 is 13 amino acids. The chain's CDR3 is CASRDGSLHEQYF. The CDR3 region has the DNA TGTGCCAGCAGGGACGGGTCCCTCCACGAGCAGTACTTC.

This sequence joins TRBV20-1 and TRBJ2-7; 7 bases are a match to TRBD1. The CDR3 has 13 residues. J lost 2 bases, V lost 6 bases, and 7 bases had no gene match. Germline V gives CDR1 DFQATT, CDR2 SNEGSKA (reference sequence). CDR3: CSAPTGTTYEQYF. The DNA for the CDR3 is TGCAGTGCCCCGACAGGGACAACCTACGAGCAGTACTTC.

The chain recombines TRBV2 with TRBJ1-3; D is unresolved. V lost 4 bases and J lost 4, with 14 bases in between. CDR1 is SNHLY, CDR2 FYNNEI, per germline. This CDR3 has 15 amino acids. DNA of the CDR3: TGTGCCAGCAGTGGGCAACAGAGTCCGGGAAACACCATATATTTT. As protein: CASSGQQSPGNTIYF.

This sequence joins TRBV10-3 and TRBJ2-7; TRBD1 agrees at 10 bases. The germline gives CDR1 ENHRY, CDR2 SYGVKD. CDR3 length equals 14 residues. The ends lost 4 bases at V and 3 bases at J; junction bases unmatched: 3. The DNA for the CDR3 is TGTGCCATCAGTGCCCGGGACAGGGGCTACGAGCAGTACTTC. Protein product: CAISARDRGYEQYF.

Regarding this clonotype: Germline and junction disagree at one end, which may indicate a read error. The CDR3 reads CTSSKPFGTDTQYF. CDR3 nucleotides: TGTACCAGCAGTAAACCTTTCGGCACAGATACGCAGTATTTT. The gene calls are TRBV12-3 or TRBV12-4 and TRBJ2-3, with D unresolved. This CDR3 region has 14 residues.

The V and J genes are TRBV5-1 and TRBJ2-7; D is possibly TRBD2 (7 bases). Trimming took off 4 bases at V and 4 bases at J, with 15 bases between the two ends. CDR3 length equals 14 residues. The germline V gene has CDR1 SGHRS and CDR2 YFSETQ. The CDR3 reads CASSDEGGDYEQYF. The CDR3 bases are TGCGCCAGCAGCGACGAGGGGGGGGATTACGAGCAGTACTTC.

This clonotype has a handful of counts. The chain uses TRBV3-1 and TRBJ2-1; TRBD1 matches 12 bases. The J call may be mistaken, given a closer DNA end match to TRBJ2-7. The CDR3 has 15 amino acids. Germline CDR1 is LGHDT and CDR2 is YNNKEL (reference sequence). CDR3 nucleotide sequence: TGTGCCAGCAGCCCCGGGACAGGGGGCTTCAATGAGCAGTACTTC. It is translated as CASSPGTGGFNEQYF.

This clonotype was picked up many times. The rearrangement links TRBV29-1 to TRBJ2-7; 7 bases fit TRBD2. The CDR3 runs 15 residues. The ends lost 4 bases at V and 4 bases at J; junction bases unmatched: 13. The germline gives CDR1 SQVTM, CDR2 ANQGSEA. DNA of the CDR3: TGCAGCGTTGGGGACCCGGGACTATCCCGATACGAGCAGTACTTC. This translates into CSVGDPGLSRYEQYF.

The V and J genes are TRBV3-1 and TRBJ2-7; 8 nucleotides align to TRBD1. The J segment lost 2 bases and the V segment lost 4 bases, leaving 7 bases of the junction unmatched. Germline V lookup: CDR1 LGHDT, CDR2 YNNKEL (reference sequence). The CDR3 consists of 15 residues. The CDR3 nucleotides read TGTGCCAGCAGCCCCCTAGGGACAGGAACCTACGAGCAGTACTTC. Translating gives CASSPLGTGTYEQYF.

V gene TRBV12-3 or TRBV12-4 combines with J gene TRBJ2-3; D possibly corresponds to TRBD2 (6 bases). V lost 7 bases and J 0 bases, leaving 11 bases between the germline ends. The length of the CDR3 is 14 residues. As DNA, the CDR3 is TGTGCCAGCACTTCTGGGGGGAGCACAGATACGCAGTATTTT. It codes for CASTSGGSTDTQYF.

The V call is TRBV21-1, the J call TRBJ2-5; the table's D call TRBD1 went unverified against the DNA. TRBV21-1 is a pseudogene segment. The CDR3 consists of 15 residues. The CDR3 DNA is TGTGCCAGCAGTAATCGGGGGCGAGAGCAAGAGACCCAGTACTTC. It translates to CASSNRGREQETQYF.